This T cell receptor (beta chain) was sequenced during a study of blood T cell repertoires in COVID-19. As for the study in general: Material from acute and convalescent COVID-19 was sourced from the United States, Italy and Spain. In each case, the material was cDNA or gDNA derived from T cells, B-cell-depleted T cells, or PBMCs.

Some clones are missing from TCRdb's copy, which holds only in-frame ones; the method was immunoSEQ multiplex PCR. This repertoire shows some 120,000 clones, about 80% found once; its top ten account for around a quarter. Sequencing used peripheral blood. This TCR derives from a human donor in a cohort sampled during active COVID-19.

The CDR3 DNA reads as TGTGCCAGCAGCCCTGTAGCGGGAGGGCCGGGGGAGACCCAGTACTTC. Its protein product is CASSPVAGGPGETQYF. J is TRBJ2-5 and V is TRBV7-2, with TRBD2 identical over 11 bases. In germline, CDR1 is SGHTA, CDR2 FQGNSA. This CDR3 comprises 16 residues. V was pared by 5 bases and J by 5 bases, with 10 bases of the junction left unmatched. The full variable domain, its missing parts supplied by reference TRBV7-2 and TRBJ2-5, is GAGVSQSPSNKVTEKGKDVELRCDPISGHTALYWYRQSLGQGLEFLIYFQGNSAPDKSGLPSDRFSAERTGGSVSTLTIQRTQQEDSAVYLCASSPVAGGPGETQYFGPGTRLLVL.